The clone carrying this TCR beta chain has only a few counts. The antigen is not known. CDR3 length: 12 residues. Trimming removed 3 bases at V and 10 bases at J, with 10 bases between. 5'RACE template switching produced TCR cDNA carrying a universal primer site and UMIs. TCRdb re-analysed the 5' RACE reads in MiXCR, keeping a single row per CDR3 protein. The data hold about 630,000 distinct CDR3 sequences, with over 9% observed a single time. The data originate from a study of T cells after yellow fever vaccination. Study-wide background: The authors prepared low-cell-number fractions using SMART-Seq v4 Ultra Low Input.

Study conclusions and caveats: Weaker in magnitude, the secondary response showed a faster peak on day 5 versus 15.

The sample in question was PBMCs, obtained on the day of the yellow fever booster vaccination. The chain joins TRBV12-3 or TRBV12-4 to TRBJ2-1; D gene ambiguous. The origin of this receptor is a man aged 25-45 years who received the YFV17D yellow fever vaccine. CDR3 loop: CASSFLKKEQFF. Written as DNA, the CDR3 is TGTGCCAGCAGTTTCTTAAAAAAAGAGCAGTTCTTC.